The 25 T cell receptor beta chains below come from one sample, sequenced in a study of siplizumab effects on memory and regulatory T cells. TCRdb's copy holds only in-frame clones and misses some; the assay was immunoSEQ multiplex PCR. The sample comprises some 80,000 clones, around 95% of which are singletons, and about 18% rests with the top ten. Sequencing was carried out using CD8+ T cells sorted from blood. Receptors were obtained from a human donor in good health.

The chain has TRBV7-2 and TRBJ1-2; perhaps TRBD1 as D (5 bases). CDR3 size: 18 residues. The germline V gene encodes CDR1 SGHTA and CDR2 FQGNSA. The V end lost 1 base, the J end lost 0 bases, and 18 bases lay between the germline ends. CDR3 sequence reads: CASSLGVYGTQANYGYTF. The CDR3 region has the DNA TGTGCCAGCAGCTTAGGCGTCTATGGGACCCAAGCTAACTATGGCTACACCTTC.

The rearrangement links TRBV11-2 to TRBJ2-7; 7 bases agree with TRBD2. The V gene end was trimmed by 1 base and the J gene end by 7 bases; junction bases not matched to a gene: 7. Germline V gene sequence: CDR1 SGHAT, CDR2 FQNNGV. The length of the CDR3 is 14 residues. CDR3 sequence (DNA): TGTGCCAGCAGCTTAGTCAGCGGGGTTAGGGAGCAGTACTTC. It specifies CASSLVSGVREQYF.

This rearrangement joins TRBV27 to TRBJ1-2; unclear D gene. With 7 bases removed from V and 6 bases from J, the gap between germline ends came to 15 bases. From germline, CDR1 is MNHEY and CDR2 SMNVEV (reference sequence). The CDR3 runs 13 residues. This CDR3 is CASKDSEPNGYTF. DNA for the CDR3: TGTGCCAGCAAAGATTCCGAGCCTAATGGCTACACCTTC.

V is TRBV9 and J is TRBJ1-4; D is possibly TRBD1 (6 bases). V was clipped by 0 bases and J by 7 bases, with 16 bases between them. Looked up from germline, CDR1 is SGDLS and CDR2 is YYNGEE. This CDR3 is built from 16 residues. The CDR3 is CASSVGGKGVVEKLFF. CDR3 DNA sequence: TGTGCCAGCAGCGTAGGCGGGAAGGGGGTGGTTGAAAAACTGTTTTTT.

This chain connects TRBV10-3 to TRBJ2-4; 14 bases are a match to TRBD2. This CDR3 has 16 amino acids. Germline V lookup: CDR1 ENHRY, CDR2 SYGVKD. The V gene end was trimmed by 6 bases and the J gene end by 5 bases; junction bases not matched to a gene: 6. CDR3 sequence reads: CAISNGLAGGENIQYF. The CDR3 DNA sequence: TGTGCCATCAGCAATGGACTAGCGGGAGGTGAAAACATTCAGTACTTC.

The chain couples TRBV2 to TRBJ2-1; unclear D gene. Trimming removed 5 bases from V and 0 bases from J, with 14 bases in between. Germline loops: CDR1 SNHLY, CDR2 FYNNEI. The length of the CDR3 is 16 residues. This chain's CDR3 is CASSPGHARSYNEQFF. CDR3 bases: TGTGCCAGCAGTCCCGGTCACGCCCGCTCCTACAATGAGCAGTTCTTC.

The V call is TRBV28, the J call TRBJ2-7; possibly TRBD1 for D (6 bases). Germline V gives CDR1 MDHEN, CDR2 SYDVKM. V lost 5 bases and J lost 4, with 12 bases in between. There are 13 residues in the CDR3. CDR3 coding DNA: TGTGCCAGCAGTCCGTACGGACAGTACGAGCAGTACTTC. Translated, it gives CASSPYGQYEQYF. Using reference TRBV28 and TRBJ2-7 for the parts outside the CDR3, the full variable domain is DVKVTQSSRYLVKRTGEKVFLECVQDMDHENMFWYRQDPGLGLRLIYFSYDVKMKEKGDIPEGYSVSREKKERFSLILESASTNQTSMYLCASSPYGQYEQYFGPGTRLTVT.

V usage is TRBV28 and J usage is TRBJ2-7; a weak D match, TRBD2 (5 bases). Germline V lookup: CDR1 MDHEN, CDR2 SYDVKM. The CDR3 length is 14 residues. With 7 bases removed from V and 6 bases from J, the gap between germline ends came to 19 bases. The CDR3 sequence is CASKRAPSPGEQYF. The DNA for the CDR3 is TGTGCCAGCAAGAGGGCCCCAAGCCCGGGCGAGCAGTACTTC.

V is TRBV29-1 and J is TRBJ2-7; TRBD2 matches at 7 bases. The junction had 9 bases not matched to a gene; V was cut back by 6 bases and J by 7 bases. The CDR3 length is 12 residues. The germline V gene encodes CDR1 SQVTM and CDR2 ANQGSEA. Here the CDR3 DNA reads TGCAGCGTCATAGCGGGTTCGGGGGAGCAGTACTTC. Translating it yields CSVIAGSGEQYF.

The gene calls are TRBV10-2 and TRBJ1-2, with D maybe TRBD1 (6 bases). The CDR3 consists of 12 residues. V lost 5 bases to trimming and J lost 6 bases, with 10 bases between them. Germline CDR1 is WSHSY and CDR2 is SAAADI. The CDR3 nucleotides read TGCGCCAGCAGTTACGGGGGCAATGGCTACACCTTC. Amino acids: CASSYGGNGYTF.

The chain couples TRBV4-1 to TRBJ2-5; 11 nucleotides align to TRBD2. CDR1 and CDR2 (germline): MGHRA, YSYEKL. V was clipped by 4 bases and J by 5 bases; unmatched bases: 9. The CDR3 has 16 amino acids. CDR3 region: CASSRVLAGGPETQYF. The CDR3 nucleotides read TGCGCCAGCAGCCGCGTTCTAGCGGGAGGACCGGAGACCCAGTACTTC.

V is TRBV5-1 and J is TRBJ1-1, with D uncertain. From germline, CDR1 is SGHRS and CDR2 YFSETQ. The CDR3 runs 15 residues. V gave up 3 bases and J gave up 5 bases, with 17 bases separating them. The DNA of the CDR3 is TGCGCCAGCAGCTGGAAGGTGGAGGGAGGAACTGAAGCTTTCTTT. Residues: CASSWKVEGGTEAFF.

The V gene is TRBV6-6, the J gene TRBJ2-5, with 7 bases fitting TRBD2. In germline, CDR1 is MNHNY, CDR2 SVGAGI (reference sequence). The CDR3 length is 15 residues. The V and J ends lost 1 base and 5 bases, in that order; junction bases with no gene match: 7. The CDR3: CASSYWEDGGETQYF. The CDR3 DNA is TGTGCCAGCAGTTACTGGGAGGACGGGGGGGAGACCCAGTACTTC.

The chain links TRBV4-1 to TRBJ2-1; TRBD2 matches 10 bases. The CDR3 is 15 amino acids. Germline V gene data show CDR1 as MGHRA and CDR2 as YSYEKL. The V segment lost 2 bases and the J segment 6 bases; nucleotides outside the gene matches: 4. CDR3 region: CASSQLAGARNEQFF. The CDR3 nucleotides read TGCGCCAGCAGCCAACTAGCGGGAGCCCGCAATGAGCAGTTCTTC.

The chain couples TRBV7-9 to TRBJ1-2; tentatively, D is TRBD1 (5 bases). CDR1 and CDR2 from the germline V gene are SEHNR and FQNEAQ (reference sequence). V was pared by 6 bases and J by 4 bases, with 18 bases between. The CDR3 consists of 15 residues. Written as DNA, the CDR3 is TGTGCCAGCAGTTACGGGGCGGGATCCGGCTATGGCTACACCTTC. Residues: CASSYGAGSGYGYTF.

The chain joins TRBV28 to TRBJ2-7, with TRBD2 matching 11 bases. CDR3 length: 14 amino acids. Trimming cost V 5 bases and J 2 bases; bases outside gene matches: 2. CDR1 and CDR2 from the germline V gene are MDHEN and SYDVKM. The CDR3 DNA reads as TGTGCCAGCAGTGGTAGCGGGAGGGCCTACGAGCAGTACTTC. Its translation is CASSGSGRAYEQYF.

CDR3 DNA sequence: TGCGCCAGGCCACTAGCACCTTACACAGATACGCAGTATTTT. Protein: CARPLAPYTDTQYF. This chain uses TRBV5-1 with TRBJ2-3, with D possibly TRBD2 on 6 matching bases. CDR3 length: 14 amino acids. Trimming took off 8 bases at V and 2 bases at J, with 15 bases between the two ends. The V gene's germline CDR1 is SGHRS and CDR2 YFSETQ.

This sequence joins TRBV7-6 and TRBJ2-5; no reliable D call. The CDR3 sequence is 19 residues long. Trimming removed 0 bases from V and 0 bases from J, with 20 bases in between. Germline V CDR1 and CDR2: SGHVS, FNYEAQ. The CDR3 region is CASSLAPVKIDKYQETQYF. The DNA of the CDR3 is TGTGCCAGCAGCTTAGCCCCCGTTAAAATAGATAAGTACCAAGAGACCCAGTACTTC.

The chain uses TRBV15 and TRBJ2-5, with TRBD2 matching over 11 bases. The length of the CDR3 is 15 residues. The germline V gene has CDR1 LNHNV and CDR2 YYDKDF (reference sequence). Germline trimming cut 1 base from V and 4 bases from J; bases unmatched to any gene: 2. CDR3 coding DNA: TGTGCCACCAGCAGAGTTGGACTAGCGGGAGAGACCCAGTACTTC. Amino acids: CATSRVGLAGETQYF. Supplemented by reference TRBV15 and TRBJ2-5, the full variable domain reads DAMVIQNPRYQVTQFGKPVTLSCSQTLNHNVMYWYQQKSSQAPKLLFHYYDKDFNNEADTPDNFQSRRPNTSFCFLDIRSPGLGDTAMYLCATSRVGLAGETQYFGPGTRLLVL.

The chain carries TRBV9 and TRBJ2-5; D call uncertain. CDR3 length equals 12 residues. Trimming cost V 3 bases and J 4 bases, with 7 bases left between them. In germline, CDR1 is SGDLS, CDR2 YYNGEE. CDR3 loop: CASSAGGETQYF. CDR3 coding DNA: TGTGCCAGCAGCGCGGGTGGAGAGACCCAGTACTTC.

The chain carries TRBV5-6 and TRBJ1-1; D is possibly TRBD1 (5 bases). Trimming removed 0 bases at V and 3 bases at J, with 15 bases between. The CDR3 covers 16 residues. Germline V gene sequence: CDR1 SGHDT, CDR2 YYEEEE. The CDR3 DNA reads TGTGCCAGCAGCTTGGCCGTACGAGGGGCTCACACTGAAGCTTTCTTT. Protein: CASSLAVRGAHTEAFF.

This rearrangement joins TRBV9 to TRBJ2-7, with D perhaps TRBD1 or TRBD2 (5 bases each). This CDR3 is built from 15 residues. Trimming removed 0 bases at V and 5 bases at J, with 15 bases between. CDR1 is SGDLS and CDR2 is YYNGEE in the germline V gene. The CDR3 DNA reads TGTGCCAGCAGCGTAGCTTCGGGACCCACCGACGAGCAGTACTTC. Its translation: CASSVASGPTDEQYF. The full variable domain, with the rest looked up from reference TRBV9 and TRBJ2-7, is DSGVTQTPKHLITATGQRVTLRCSPRSGDLSVYWYQQSLDQGLQFLIQYYNGEERAKGNILERFSAQQFPDLHSELNLSSLELGDSALYFCASSVASGPTDEQYFGPGTRLTVT.

This sequence joins TRBV27 and TRBJ2-1; no clear D gene. CDR1 is MNHEY, CDR2 SMNVEV, per germline (reference sequence). The CDR3 contains 15 residues. V lost 4 bases and J 0 bases, leaving 10 bases between the germline ends. The CDR3 protein is CASSSASGSYNEQFF. The CDR3 bases are TGTGCCAGCAGTTCGGCCTCCGGCTCCTACAATGAGCAGTTCTTC.

The rearrangement links TRBV5-4 to TRBJ2-2, with 9 nucleotides matching TRBD1. The CDR3 covers 16 residues. J was trimmed by 6 bases and V by 9 bases; bases with no gene match: 15. CDR1 is SGHNT and CDR2 is YYREEE in the germline V gene (reference sequence). The CDR3 protein is CATMTDRGPRAGELFF. The DNA for the CDR3 is TGTGCCACAATGACGGACAGGGGCCCAAGGGCCGGGGAGCTGTTTTTT.

The chain carries TRBV2 and TRBJ2-1; 7 bases match TRBD2. Germline V gives CDR1 SNHLY, CDR2 FYNNEI. This CDR3 contains 15 residues. V lost 2 bases, J lost 5 bases, and 6 bases stayed unmatched. The CDR3 is CASSEMSSGNNEQFF. The CDR3, as DNA: TGTGCCAGCAGTGAAATGTCTAGCGGTAACAATGAGCAGTTCTTC.